Following are 13 T cell receptor beta chains from one sample sequenced in a study of beta chain features in type 1 diabetes. All of the isolated RNA was reverse transcribed, so expressed TCRB transcripts were sequenced. Sequencing used immunoSEQ multiplex PCR; TCRdb keeps in-frame clones, though not all of them. The sample lists 500,000 to 700,000 clones, less than 20% occurring once. Sample: naive CD4+ T cells from blood. The receptors originated from a man younger than 35 in good health.

The V call is TRBV27, the J call TRBJ1-4; 9 bases are shared with TRBD1. The CDR3 has 15 amino acids. The germline V gene encodes CDR1 MNHEY and CDR2 SMNVEV (reference sequence). The trim removed 0 bases at V and 5 bases at J, leaving 1 base unmatched. In DNA form, the CDR3 reads TGTGCCAGCAGTTTATCGGACAGGGGAAATGAAAAACTGTTTTTT. It translates to CASSLSDRGNEKLFF.

This clone was seen a few times. The sample holds other DNA sequences that translate to the same CDR3. The rearrangement links TRBV7-2 to TRBJ2-7; 9 bases map to TRBD1. Germline V gene lookup returns CDR1 SGHTA and CDR2 FQGNSA. V dropped 5 bases and J dropped 4; count of bases not matched to a gene: 6. The CDR3 has 14 residues. CDR3 in amino acids: CASSSGTGRYEQYF. The DNA for the CDR3 is TGTGCCAGCAGCAGCGGGACAGGGCGTTACGAGCAGTACTTC.

This clone showed up just a few times. This chain links TRBV5-1 with TRBJ2-7; 8 bases line up with TRBD1. Per germline, CDR1 SGHRS and CDR2 YFSETQ. The CDR3 has 15 residues. V lost 4 bases to trimming and J lost 2 bases; unmatched junction nucleotides: 8. The CDR3 region has the DNA TGCGCCAGCAGCGCCCGGACAGGGCAGGCCTACGAGCAGTACTTC. This encodes CASSARTGQAYEQYF.

This clone was detected a few times. The CDR3 coding sequence is TGTGCCAGCAGTTACAGCCTTAACTATGGCTACACCTTC. This sequence encodes CASSYSLNYGYTF. The chain links TRBV6-5 to TRBJ1-2; D gene ambiguous. Trimming removed 2 bases from V and 1 base from J, with 5 bases in between. This CDR3 comprises 13 residues. Per germline, CDR1 MNHEY and CDR2 SVGAGI.

A remark on this clone: Other nucleotide sequences from this sample produce the same CDR3. This rearrangement joins TRBV6-5 to TRBJ1-2; D is perhaps TRBD1 (6 bases). Germline-derived CDR1 and CDR2 are MNHEY and SVGAGI. V was cut by 0 bases and J by 4 bases, with 9 bases left in between. CDR3 length: 14 amino acids. For the CDR3, the DNA is TGTGCCAGCAGTTACTCGCGGACAGCCTATGGCTACACCTTC. Translating it yields CASSYSRTAYGYTF.

The chain employs TRBV6-5 and TRBJ2-2; no reliable D call. Per germline, CDR1 MNHEY and CDR2 SVGAGI. The V end lost 7 bases, the J end lost 2 bases, and 14 bases lay between the germline ends. The CDR3 totals 15 residues. The CDR3 nucleotides read TGTGCCAGCACCCGCCGACCTCACAACACCGGGGAGCTGTTTTTT. Its protein is CASTRRPHNTGELFF.

This chain uses TRBV6-5 with TRBJ2-3; a weak D match, TRBD1 (6 bases). This CDR3 is 14 amino acids long. Trimming took off 2 bases at V and 6 bases at J, with 12 bases between the two ends. Germline CDR1 is MNHEY and CDR2 is SVGAGI. The CDR3 sequence: CASSYRGGGDTQYF. In DNA, the CDR3 is TGTGCCAGCAGTTACCGTGGGGGCGGTGATACGCAGTATTTT.

The chain carries TRBV29-1 and TRBJ2-5; 8 nucleotides agree with TRBD1. The closer fit of TRBJ2-7 to the DNA end suggests the J call may be wrong. The germline V gene has CDR1 SQVTM and CDR2 ANQGSEA. CDR3 length equals 12 residues. This CDR3 reads CSVVRGRHEQYF. The CDR3 DNA sequence: TGCAGCGTTGTCAGGGGGCGCCACGAGCAGTACTTC.

This clone was seen a handful of times. The gene calls are TRBV29-1 and TRBJ1-1; 11 bases align to TRBD1. The germline V gene encodes CDR1 SQVTM and CDR2 ANQGSEA. V lost 6 bases and J lost 3; bases outside the gene matches: 12. The length of the CDR3 is 16 residues. The DNA for the CDR3 is TGCAGCGTCAAATTTCGGACAGGGGGCGAGGACACTGAAGCTTTCTTT. This codes for CSVKFRTGGEDTEAFF.

The chain employs TRBV28 and TRBJ2-7; no clear D gene. Germline CDR1 is MDHEN and CDR2 is SYDVKM. The CDR3 spans 12 residues. Trimming took 6 bases from V and 6 from J, leaving 12 bases between them. The chain's CDR3 is CASSFRPSEQYF. Written as DNA, the CDR3 is TGTGCCAGCAGCTTCAGGCCGTCCGAGCAGTACTTC. Drawing the rest from reference TRBV28 and TRBJ2-7, the complete variable domain is DVKVTQSSRYLVKRTGEKVFLECVQDMDHENMFWYRQDPGLGLRLIYFSYDVKMKEKGDIPEGYSVSREKKERFSLILESASTNQTSMYLCASSFRPSEQYFGPGTRLTVT.

The chain recombines TRBV9 with TRBJ2-3; 13 positions agree with TRBD2. The trim removed 0 bases at V and 3 bases at J, leaving 7 bases unmatched. CDR3 length: 18 residues. Germline lookup yields CDR1 SGDLS and CDR2 YYNGEE. CDR3 DNA: TGTGCCAGCAGCGTAGGTCGACTAGCGGGGGGCGTGACAGATACGCAGTATTTT. Translated: CASSVGRLAGGVTDTQYF.

This clone appeared a single time. The rearrangement links TRBV28 to TRBJ2-7; 7 positions agree with TRBD1. Germline loops: CDR1 MDHEN, CDR2 SYDVKM. J lost 2 bases, V lost 3 bases, and 7 bases had no gene match. The CDR3 totals 15 residues. DNA of the CDR3: TGTGCCAGCAGTTTCTACAGGGGAAGGACCTACGAGCAGTACTTC. Its protein product is CASSFYRGRTYEQYF.

This clone has a single count. The J gene is TRBJ2-7, the V gene TRBV6-5; 7 positions agree with TRBD1. This CDR3 has 13 amino acids. The V gene end was trimmed by 10 bases and the J gene end by 6 bases; junction bases not matched to a gene: 12. Germline CDR1 is MNHEY and CDR2 is SVGAGI. The CDR3, as DNA: TGTGCCACCCGACAGGGAATGATGGGCGAGCAGTACTTC. This sequence encodes CATRQGMMGEQYF.